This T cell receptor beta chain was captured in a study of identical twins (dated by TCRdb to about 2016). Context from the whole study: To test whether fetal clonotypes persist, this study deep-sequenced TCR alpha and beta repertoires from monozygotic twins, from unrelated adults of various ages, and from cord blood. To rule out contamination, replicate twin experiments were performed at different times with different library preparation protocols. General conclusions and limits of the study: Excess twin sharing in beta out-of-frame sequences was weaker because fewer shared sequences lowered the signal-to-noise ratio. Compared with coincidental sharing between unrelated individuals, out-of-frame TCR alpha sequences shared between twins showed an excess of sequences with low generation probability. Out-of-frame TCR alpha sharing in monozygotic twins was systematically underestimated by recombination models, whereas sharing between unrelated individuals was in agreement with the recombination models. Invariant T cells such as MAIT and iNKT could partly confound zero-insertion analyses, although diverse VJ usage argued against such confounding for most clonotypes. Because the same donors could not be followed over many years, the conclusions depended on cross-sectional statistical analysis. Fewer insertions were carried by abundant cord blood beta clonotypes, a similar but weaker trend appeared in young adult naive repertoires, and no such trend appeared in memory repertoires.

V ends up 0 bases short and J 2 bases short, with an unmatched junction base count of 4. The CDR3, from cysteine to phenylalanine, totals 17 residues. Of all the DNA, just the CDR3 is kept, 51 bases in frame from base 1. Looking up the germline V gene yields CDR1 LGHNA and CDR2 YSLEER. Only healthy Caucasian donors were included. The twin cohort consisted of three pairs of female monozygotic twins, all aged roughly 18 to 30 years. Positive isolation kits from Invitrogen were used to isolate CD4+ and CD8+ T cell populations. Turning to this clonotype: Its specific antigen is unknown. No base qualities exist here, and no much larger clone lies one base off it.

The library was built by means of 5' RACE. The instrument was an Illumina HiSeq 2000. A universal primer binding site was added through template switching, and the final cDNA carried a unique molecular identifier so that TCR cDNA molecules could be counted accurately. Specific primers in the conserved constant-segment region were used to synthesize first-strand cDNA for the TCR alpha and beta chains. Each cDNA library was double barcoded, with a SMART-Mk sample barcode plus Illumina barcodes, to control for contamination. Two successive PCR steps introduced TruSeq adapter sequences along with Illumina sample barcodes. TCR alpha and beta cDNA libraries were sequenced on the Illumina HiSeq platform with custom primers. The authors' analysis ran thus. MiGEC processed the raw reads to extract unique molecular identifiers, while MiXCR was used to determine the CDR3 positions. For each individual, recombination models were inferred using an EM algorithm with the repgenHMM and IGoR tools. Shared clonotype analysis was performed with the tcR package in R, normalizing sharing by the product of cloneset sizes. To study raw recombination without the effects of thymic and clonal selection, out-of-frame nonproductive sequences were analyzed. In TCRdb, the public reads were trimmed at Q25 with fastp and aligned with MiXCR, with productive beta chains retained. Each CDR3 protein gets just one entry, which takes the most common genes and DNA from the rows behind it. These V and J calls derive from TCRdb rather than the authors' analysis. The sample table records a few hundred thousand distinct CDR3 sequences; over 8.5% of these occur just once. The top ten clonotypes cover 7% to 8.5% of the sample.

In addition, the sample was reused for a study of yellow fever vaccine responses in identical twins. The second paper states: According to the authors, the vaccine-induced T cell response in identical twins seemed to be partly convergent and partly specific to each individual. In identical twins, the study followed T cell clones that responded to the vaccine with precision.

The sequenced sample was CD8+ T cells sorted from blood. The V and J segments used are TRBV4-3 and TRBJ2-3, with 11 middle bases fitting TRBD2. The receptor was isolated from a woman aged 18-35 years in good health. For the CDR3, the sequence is CASSQDPGLAVTDTQYF. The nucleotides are TGCGCCAGCAGCCAAGACCCGGGACTAGCGGTCACAGATACGCAGTATTTT.